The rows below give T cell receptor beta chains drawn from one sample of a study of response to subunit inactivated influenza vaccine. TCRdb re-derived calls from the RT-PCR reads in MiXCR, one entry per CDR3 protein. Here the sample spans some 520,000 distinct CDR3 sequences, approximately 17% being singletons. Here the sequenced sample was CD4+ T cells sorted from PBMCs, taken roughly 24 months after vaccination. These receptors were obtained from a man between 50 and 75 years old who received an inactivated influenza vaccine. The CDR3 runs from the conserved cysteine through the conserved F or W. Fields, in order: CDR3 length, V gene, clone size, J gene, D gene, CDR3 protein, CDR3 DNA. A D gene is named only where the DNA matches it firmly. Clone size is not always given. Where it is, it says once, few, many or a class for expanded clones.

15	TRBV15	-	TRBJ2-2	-	CATSRDRGVLGELFF	TGTGCCACCAGCAGAGATAGAGGAGTACTCGGGGAGCTGTTTTTT
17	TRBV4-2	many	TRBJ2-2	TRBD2	CASSPNVLAGNTGELFF	TGTGCCAGCAGCCCAAACGTACTAGCGGGGAACACCGGGGAGCTGTTTTTT
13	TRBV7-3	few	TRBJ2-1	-	CASSLSNNNEQFF	TGTGCCAGCAGCTTATCCAATAACAATGAGCAGTTCTTC
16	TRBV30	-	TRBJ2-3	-	CACNYRALSPADTQYF	TGTGCCTGCAACTACCGGGCCCTTAGCCCGGCAGATACGCAGTATTTT
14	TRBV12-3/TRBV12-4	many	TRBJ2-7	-	CASSLDGGTYEQYF	TGTGCCAGCAGTTTAGACGGGGGCACCTACGAGCAGTACTTC
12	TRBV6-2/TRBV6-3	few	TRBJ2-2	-	CASNLGVGELFF	TGTGCCAGCAACCTCGGAGTCGGGGAGCTGTTTTTT
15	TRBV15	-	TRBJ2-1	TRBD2	CATSGGLAVDNEQFF	TGTGCCACCAGCGGGGGACTAGCGGTCGACAATGAGCAGTTCTTC
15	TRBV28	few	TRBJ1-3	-	CASTERSGAGNTIYF	TGTGCCAGCACCGAAAGGTCGGGGGCTGGAAACACCATATATTTT
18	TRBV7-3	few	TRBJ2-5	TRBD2	CASSLTPWTSGSQETQYF	TGTGCCAGCAGCTTAACGCCTTGGACTAGCGGGTCTCAAGAGACCCAGTACTTC
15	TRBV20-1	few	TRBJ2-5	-	CSGPRRRGGWETQYF	TGCAGTGGTCCCCGTCGTCGGGGCGGATGGGAGACCCAGTACTTC
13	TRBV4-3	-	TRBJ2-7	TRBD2	CASSPGTTFEQYF	TGCGCCAGCAGCCCCGGGACTACTTTCGAGCAGTACTTC
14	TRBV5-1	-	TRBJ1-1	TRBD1	CASSLAGTGLEAFF	TGCGCCAGCAGCTTGGCCGGGACAGGACTTGAAGCTTTCTTT
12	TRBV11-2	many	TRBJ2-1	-	CASSLDSTEQFF	TGTGCCAGCAGCTTAGATAGTACTGAGCAGTTCTTC
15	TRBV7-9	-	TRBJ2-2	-	CASSLGAANTGELFF	TGTGCCAGCAGCTTAGGGGCCGCGAACACCGGGGAGCTGTTTTTT
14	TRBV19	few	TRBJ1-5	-	CASSTRPGHQPQHF	TGTGCCAGTAGTACCCGCCCGGGCCATCAGCCCCAGCATTTT
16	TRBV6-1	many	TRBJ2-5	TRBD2	CASSGAVSGTGETQYF	TGTGCCAGCAGTGGGGCGGTTAGCGGGACGGGGGAGACCCAGTACTTC
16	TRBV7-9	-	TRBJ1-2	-	CASSLALLTAKGGYTF	TGTGCCAGCAGCTTAGCGCTATTGACGGCAAAGGGGGGCTACACCTTC
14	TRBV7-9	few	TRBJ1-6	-	CASSFSQGSSPLHF	TGTGCCAGCAGCTTCTCTCAGGGATCCTCACCCCTCCACTTT
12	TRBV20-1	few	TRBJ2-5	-	CSAAGYLETQYF	TGCAGTGCTGCAGGGTATCTGGAGACCCAGTACTTC
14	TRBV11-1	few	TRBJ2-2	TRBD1	CASSSAQGSGELFF	TGTGCCAGCAGCTCAGCACAGGGGTCCGGGGAGCTGTTTTTT
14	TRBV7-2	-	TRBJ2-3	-	CASSYGQLRDTQYF	TGTGCCAGCAGCTATGGACAGCTTAGAGATACGCAGTATTTT
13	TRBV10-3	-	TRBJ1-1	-	CAIASREVTEAFF	TGTGCCATCGCTTCAAGGGAGGTAACTGAAGCTTTCTTT
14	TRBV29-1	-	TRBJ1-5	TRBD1	CSVRGTGLNQPQRF	TGCAGCGTTCGAGGGACAGGCTTGAATCAGCCCCAGCGTTTT
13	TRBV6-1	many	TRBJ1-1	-	CASNAGWSTEAFF	TGTGCCAGCAATGCGGGATGGAGCACTGAAGCTTTCTTT
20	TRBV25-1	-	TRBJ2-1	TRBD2	CASSDPSTPNRPAGVDEQFF	TGTGCCAGCAGTGATCCTTCAACCCCTAATCGGCCAGCGGGGGTGGATGAGCAGTTCTTC
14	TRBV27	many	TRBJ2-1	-	CASRTIRRGIEQFF	TGTGCCAGCAGGACTATCAGGAGGGGTATTGAGCAGTTCTTC
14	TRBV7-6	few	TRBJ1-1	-	CASSRLSGTTEAFF	TGTGCCAGCAGCCGATTAAGCGGTACGACTGAAGCTTTCTTT
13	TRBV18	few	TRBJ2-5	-	CASSPSDPGTQYF	TGTGCCAGCTCACCTAGTGACCCCGGGACCCAGTACTTC
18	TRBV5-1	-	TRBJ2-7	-	CASSHPQGNGGFLLEQYF	TGCGCCAGCAGCCACCCCCAGGGAAACGGGGGTTTTCTTTTGGAGCAGTACTTC
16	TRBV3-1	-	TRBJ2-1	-	CASSHSRQGGGHEQFF	TGTGCCAGCAGCCATTCCCGACAGGGAGGTGGCCATGAGCAGTTCTTC
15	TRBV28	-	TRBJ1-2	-	CASSPSGVTNYGYTF	TGTGCCAGCAGTCCCTCAGGGGTAACTAACTATGGCTACACCTTC
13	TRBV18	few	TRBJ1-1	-	CASSRDMNTEAFF	TGTGCCAGCTCACGAGACATGAACACTGAAGCTTTCTTT
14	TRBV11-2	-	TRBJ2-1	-	CASSLDRLANEQFF	TGTGCCAGCAGCTTAGATCGCCTAGCCAATGAGCAGTTCTTC
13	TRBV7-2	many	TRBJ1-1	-	CASSLPNRGEAFF	TGTGCCAGCAGCTTACCGAACAGAGGAGAAGCTTTCTTT
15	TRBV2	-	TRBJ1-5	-	CASSLREYSNQPQHF	TGTGCCAGCAGTCTCCGGGAGTATAGCAATCAGCCCCAGCATTTT
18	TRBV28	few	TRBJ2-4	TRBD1	CASSTGTGGELAKNIQYF	TGTGCCAGCAGTACCGGGACAGGGGGCGAACTAGCCAAAAACATTCAGTACTTC
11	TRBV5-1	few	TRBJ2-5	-	CASNGLETQYF	TGCGCCAGCAACGGGTTAGAGACCCAGTACTTC
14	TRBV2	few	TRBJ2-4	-	CASSAGQAKNIQYF	TGTGCCAGCAGTGCAGGTCAAGCCAAAAACATTCAGTACTTC
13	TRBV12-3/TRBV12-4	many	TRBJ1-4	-	CASSTRTAEKLFF	TGTGCCAGCAGTACCAGGACAGCCGAAAAACTGTTTTTT
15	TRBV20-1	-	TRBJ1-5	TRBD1	CSATNPGTVNQPQHF	TGCAGTGCTACGAACCCTGGGACAGTCAATCAGCCCCAGCATTTT
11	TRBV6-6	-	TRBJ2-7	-	CASRTPGEQYF	TGTGCCAGCCGGACACCTGGGGAGCAGTACTTC
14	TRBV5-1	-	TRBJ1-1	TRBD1	CASSLRTGVIEAFF	TGCGCCAGCAGCCTCCGGACAGGGGTAATTGAGGCTTTCTTT
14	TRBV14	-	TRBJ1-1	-	CASSLRALNTEAFF	TGTGCCAGCAGCCTGAGGGCGTTGAACACTGAAGCTTTCTTT
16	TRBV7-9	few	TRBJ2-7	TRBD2	CASSPLRGGSVHEQYF	TGTGCCAGCAGCCCCCTTAGGGGCGGGAGCGTCCACGAGCAGTACTTC
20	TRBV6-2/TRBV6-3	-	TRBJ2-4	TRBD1	CASRVGTGGTSGLTKNIQYF	TGTGCCAGCAGGGTCGGGACAGGGGGAACCTCTGGCTTAACCAAAAACATTCAGTACTTC
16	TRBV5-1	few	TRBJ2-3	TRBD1	CASSHGQGAISDTQYF	TGCGCCAGCAGCCACGGACAGGGGGCAATATCAGATACGCAGTATTTT
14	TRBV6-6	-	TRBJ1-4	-	CASSPGGGQEKLFF	TGTGCCAGCAGCCCGGGGGGGGGGCAGGAAAAACTGTTTTTT
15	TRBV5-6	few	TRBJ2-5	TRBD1	CASSSPGGIGETQYF	TGTGCCAGCAGCTCTCCAGGGGGCATAGGGGAGACCCAGTACTTC
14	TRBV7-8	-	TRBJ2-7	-	CASSPEMTAYEQYF	TGTGCCAGCAGCCCCGAGATGACAGCCTACGAGCAGTACTTC
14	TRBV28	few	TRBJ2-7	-	CASSLRGLSYEQYF	TGTGCCAGCAGCCTTCGGGGGCTCTCCTACGAGCAGTACTTC
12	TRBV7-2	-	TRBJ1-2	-	CASSLELGGYTF	TGTGCCAGCAGCTTAGAACTCGGTGGCTACACCTTC
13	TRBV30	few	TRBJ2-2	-	CAWSRLWTGELFF	TGTGCCTGGAGCCGCCTATGGACCGGGGAGCTGTTTTTT
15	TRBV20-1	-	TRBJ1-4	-	CSARSGVATNEKLFF	TGCAGTGCTAGATCGGGGGTGGCAACTAATGAAAAACTGTTTTTT
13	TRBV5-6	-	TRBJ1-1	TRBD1	CASLNRGATEAFF	TGTGCCAGCCTGAACAGGGGAGCCACTGAAGCTTTCTTT
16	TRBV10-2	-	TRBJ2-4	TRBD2	CASSELAGGAVNIQYF	TGCGCCAGCAGTGAGCTAGCGGGAGGCGCAGTAAACATTCAGTACTTC
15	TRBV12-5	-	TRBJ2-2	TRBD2	CASGRTSGNTGELFF	TGTGCTAGTGGCCGGACTAGCGGAAACACCGGGGAGCTGTTTTTT
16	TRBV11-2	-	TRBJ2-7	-	CASSLDGWPLPYEQYF	TGTGCCAGCAGCTTAGATGGTTGGCCGCTCCCTTACGAGCAGTACTTC
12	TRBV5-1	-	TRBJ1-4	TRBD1	CASSWTGGQLFF	TGCGCCAGCAGCTGGACAGGAGGGCAACTGTTTTTT
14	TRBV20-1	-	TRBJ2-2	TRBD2	CSARAGGPSGELFF	TGCAGTGCTAGAGCGGGAGGGCCTTCCGGGGAGCTGTTTTTT
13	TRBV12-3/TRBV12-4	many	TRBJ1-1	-	CASGYRGSAEAFF	TGTGCCAGCGGATACCGGGGGAGCGCTGAAGCTTTCTTT